These 13 T cell receptor beta chains were sequenced from one sample in a study of blood T cell repertoires in COVID-19 (dated by TCRdb to about 2020). Library preparation was by the immunoSEQ multiplex PCR assay. TCRdb obtained this table from immuneACCESS and retained in-frame rearrangements with V and J assigned. These tables miss some clones; where compared with another copy, unresolved V genes account for less than half of the shortfall, and the remainder is unexplained. The table for this sample lists roughly 150,000 clones; under 95% of them were counted only once. The ten largest clonotypes hold roughly 5% of the sample. Specimen: peripheral blood. All receptors come from a man aged 18 to 29 with COVID-19, enrolled during active disease.

This chain connects TRBV7-3 to TRBJ2-2; 9 bases map to TRBD2. This CDR3 contains 16 residues. V was clipped by 4 bases and J by 6 bases; unmatched bases: 9. Germline V gene data show CDR1 as SGHTA and CDR2 as FQGTGA. The CDR3 DNA follows: TGTGCCAGCAGCTCACCTACTAGCGGGCGGTCCGGGGAGCTGTTTTTT. It encodes CASSSPTSGRSGELFF. The variable domain in full, completed from reference TRBV7-3 and TRBJ2-2, reads GAGVSQTPSNKVTEKGKYVELRCDPISGHTALYWYRQSLGQGPEFLIYFQGTGAADDSGLPNDRFFAVRPEGSVSTLKIQRTERGDSAVYLCASSSPTSGRSGELFFGEGSRLTVL.

The V call is TRBV7-6, the J call TRBJ2-1; D may be TRBD2 (6 bases). The germline V gene has CDR1 SGHVS and CDR2 FNYEAQ. This CDR3 is 17 amino acids long. Trimming pared 1 base from V and 0 bases from J, leaving 13 bases between. CDR3 coding DNA: TGTGCCAGCAGCTTAGAGTTTGACGGGAGCTCCTACAATGAGCAGTTCTTC. Translation: CASSLEFDGSSYNEQFF.

The chain links TRBV5-6 to TRBJ1-2, with a tentative D call TRBD1 (6 bases). The germline V gene encodes CDR1 SGHDT and CDR2 YYEEEE. V was pared by 0 bases and J by 5 bases, with 8 bases between. The CDR3 is 13 amino acids. The CDR3 DNA follows: TGTGCCAGCAGCTTGGGGACAGTGTATGGCTACACCTTC. Residues: CASSLGTVYGYTF.

This clone was observed a single time. The rearrangement joins TRBV7-9 to TRBJ1-1; D may be TRBD1 (5 bases). The CDR3 contains 14 residues. The V end was cut by 2 bases, the J end by 6 bases, with 13 bases between. The germline CDR1 and CDR2 sequences are SEHNR and FQNEAQ (reference sequence). The CDR3 nucleotides are TGTGCCAGCAGCTTATCATGGGGGGACTCTGAAGCTTTCTTT. Translation gives CASSLSWGDSEAFF.

This chain joins TRBV11-2 and TRBJ2-1, with 8 positions matching TRBD2. The V gene end was trimmed by 7 bases and the J gene end by 6 bases; junction bases not matched to a gene: 17. The CDR3 has 17 amino acids. Germline CDR1 and CDR2: SGHAT and FQNNGV. The CDR3 here is CASTPRGAGVLGNEQFF. The CDR3 nucleotides are TGTGCCAGCACCCCACGGGGAGCGGGAGTGTTGGGCAATGAGCAGTTCTTC.

V gene TRBV6-5 combines with J gene TRBJ2-7; 7 bases fit TRBD1. The CDR3 covers 14 residues. Germline lookup yields CDR1 MNHEY and CDR2 SVGAGI. V trimming: 5 bases; J trimming: 1 base; junction bases outside the gene matches: 5. The CDR3 region has the DNA TGTGCCAGCAGTAACCCGGGACAGTCCTACGAGCAGTACTTC. It is translated as CASSNPGQSYEQYF.

The genes are TRBV2 and TRBJ1-2; the D gene is possibly TRBD1 (6 bases). The ends were cut back, 7 bases at V and 1 base at J, with 13 bases in the middle. The CDR3 has 14 residues. Germline V gives CDR1 SNHLY, CDR2 FYNNEI. This CDR3 reads CASNGDTYNYGYTF. CDR3 nucleotides: TGTGCCAGCAATGGGGACACTTATAACTATGGCTACACCTTC.

The CDR3 sequence: CASTDRGDLAAFF. CDR3 sequence (DNA): TGTGCCAGCACCGACAGGGGGGATTTGGCAGCTTTCTTT. The chain employs TRBV2 and TRBJ1-1; TRBD1 agrees at 9 bases. The ends lost 7 bases at V and 10 bases at J; junction bases unmatched: 10. Germline V gives CDR1 SNHLY, CDR2 FYNNEI. The CDR3 has 13 residues.

The V and J genes are TRBV3-1 (or the pseudogene TRBV3-2) and TRBJ2-7; 7 nucleotides agree with TRBD1. CDR1 is LGHDT, CDR2 YNNKEL, per germline (reference sequence). The CDR3 sequence is 16 residues long. The junction had 9 bases not matched to a gene; V was cut back by 4 bases and J by 0 bases. This CDR3 reads CASSPFGTASSYEQYF. DNA of the CDR3: TGTGCCAGCAGCCCCTTTGGGACAGCGAGCTCCTACGAGCAGTACTTC.

The chain uses TRBV6-5 and TRBJ2-7, with TRBD2 matching over 8 bases. There are 15 residues in the CDR3. Per germline, CDR1 MNHEY and CDR2 SVGAGI. Germline trimming cut 2 bases from V and 0 bases from J; bases unmatched to any gene: 3. The CDR3 sequence: CASSYTSGVSYEQYF. Written as DNA, the CDR3 is TGTGCCAGCAGTTACACTAGCGGAGTCTCCTACGAGCAGTACTTC.

The V and J genes are TRBV24-1 and TRBJ2-7, with 12 positions matching TRBD1. J lost 3 bases, V lost 3 bases, and 5 bases had no gene match. Germline CDR1 is KGHDR and CDR2 is SFDVKD. This CDR3 has 16 amino acids. The CDR3 DNA reads as TGTGCCACCAGTGATCGAGGGACAGGGGGCCACTACGAGCAGTACTTC. As protein: CATSDRGTGGHYEQYF.

The chain has TRBV5-1 and TRBJ1-6, with 8 bases that match TRBD1. This CDR3 has 16 amino acids. CDR1 is SGHRS and CDR2 is YFSETQ in the germline V gene. Trimming at V came to 3 bases and at J to 9 bases, leaving 11 bases not matched to a gene. The DNA of the CDR3 is TGCGCCAGCAGCTCTACCCCGGGACAGGCGGCTTCACCCCTCCACTTT. It is translated as CASSSTPGQAASPLHF.

The chain has TRBV28 and TRBJ2-3, with 8 bases lining up with TRBD1. With 2 bases clipped from V and 7 bases from J, the junction kept 11 bases outside the gene matches. CDR3 length: 16 amino acids. Germline lookup yields CDR1 MDHEN and CDR2 SYDVKM. The CDR3 bases are TGTGCCAGCAGTTTACCCGACAGGGGTGGACGGAATACGCAGTATTTT. Residues: CASSLPDRGGRNTQYF.